These 23 T cell receptor beta chains were all obtained from the same sample, sequenced in a study of blood T cell repertoires in COVID-19. Measured with immunoSEQ multiplex PCR; TCRdb has only the in-frame clones, and not every one. The repertoire holds 71,000 or so clones, with around 85% as singletons. The sequenced sample was peripheral blood. These receptors were collected from a man in his sixties or seventies with acute or convalescent COVID-19.

The chain carries TRBV4-3 and TRBJ2-3; 10 bases are a match to TRBD1. CDR1 and CDR2 from the germline V gene are LGHNA and YSLEER. The V gene end was trimmed by 3 bases and the J gene end by 6 bases; junction bases not matched to a gene: 6. The CDR3 is 15 residues long. This CDR3 reads CASSHRQGAGDTQYF. The DNA of the CDR3 is TGCGCCAGCAGCCACAGACAGGGGGCAGGGGATACGCAGTATTTT.

The rearrangement uses TRBV7-9 and TRBJ1-2; the D is unclear. Germline V lookup: CDR1 SEHNR, CDR2 FQNEAQ (reference sequence). Trimming took off 5 bases at V and 6 bases at J, with 7 bases between the two ends. This CDR3 is built from 11 residues. As DNA, the CDR3 is TGTGCCAGCAGCGGGGAGGATGGCTACACCTTC. Translation: CASSGEDGYTF. Together with reference TRBV7-9 and TRBJ1-2, the CDR3 gives the full variable domain: DTGVSQNPRHKITKRGQNVTFRCDPISEHNRLYWYRQTLGQGPEFLTYFQNEAQLEKSRLLSDRFSAERPKGSFSTLEIQRTEQGDSAMYLCASSGEDGYTFGSGTRLTVV.

The chain uses TRBV18 and TRBJ1-1; 10 nucleotides match TRBD1. CDR1 is KGHSH and CDR2 is LQKENI in the germline V gene. Trimming removed 4 bases from V and 3 bases from J; junction bases left unmatched: 8. This CDR3 comprises 16 residues. CDR3 amino acids: CASSLGQGGMDTEAFF. CDR3 sequence (DNA): TGTGCCAGCTCACTAGGACAGGGGGGTATGGACACTGAAGCTTTCTTT.

The table lists this clone with a few counts. The chain employs TRBV2 and TRBJ2-1; D not resolved. CDR3 length: 11 residues. CDR1 and CDR2 (germline): SNHLY, FYNNEI. V was shortened by 4 bases and J by 11 bases, with 9 bases between the two germline ends. This CDR3 reads CASSVKTQQFF. The CDR3 region has the DNA TGTGCCAGCAGTGTGAAGACACAGCAGTTCTTC.

The rearrangement joins TRBV5-1 to TRBJ2-5; 7 nucleotides match TRBD1. The V gene's germline CDR1 is SGHRS and CDR2 YFSETQ. This CDR3 region has 14 residues. The J segment lost 2 bases and the V segment lost 3 bases, leaving 4 bases of the junction unmatched. The DNA for the CDR3 is TGCGCCAGCAGCTCGGGACAGCCACAAGAGACCCAGTACTTC. Protein sequence: CASSSGQPQETQYF. Combining the CDR3 with reference TRBV5-1 and TRBJ2-5 gives the whole variable domain KAGVTQTPRYLIKTRGQQVTLSCSPISGHRSVSWYQQTPGQGLQFLFEYFSETQRNKGNFPGRFSGRQFSNSRSEMNVSTLELGDSALYLCASSSGQPQETQYFGPGTRLLVL.

This clone was counted once. The rearrangement uses TRBV9 and TRBJ2-2, with TRBD2 identical over 9 bases. Germline CDR1 and CDR2: SGDLS and YYNGEE. This CDR3 region has 17 residues. Germline trimming cut 8 bases from V and 1 base from J; bases unmatched to any gene: 12. The CDR3 bases are TGTGCCAGTCACGCGGGCAGCGGGAGGATGAACACCGGGGAGCTGTTTTTT. Protein sequence: CASHAGSGRMNTGELFF.

This clone is a singleton in its sample. J is TRBJ2-5 and V is TRBV9; 8 nucleotides agree with TRBD2. Germline V gives CDR1 SGDLS, CDR2 YYNGEE. V trimming: 3 bases; J trimming: 4 bases; junction bases outside the gene matches: 8. The CDR3 covers 15 residues. In nucleotides, the CDR3 is TGTGCCAGCAGCGACTCCGGGACTAGTAGAGAGACCCAGTACTTC. As protein: CASSDSGTSRETQYF. Supplemented by reference TRBV9 and TRBJ2-5, the full variable domain reads DSGVTQTPKHLITATGQRVTLRCSPRSGDLSVYWYQQSLDQGLQFLIQYYNGEERAKGNILERFSAQQFPDLHSELNLSSLELGDSALYFCASSDSGTSRETQYFGPGTRLLVL.

This clone was recorded a few times. The rearrangement uses TRBV27 and TRBJ2-3; weak D call: TRBD1 (5 bases). The germline V gene encodes CDR1 MNHEY and CDR2 SMNVEV (reference sequence). The CDR3 spans 14 residues. V was shortened by 6 bases and J by 2 bases, with 12 bases between the two germline ends. The CDR3 loop is CASRENRNTDTQYF. The CDR3 coding sequence is TGTGCCAGCAGAGAAAACAGGAACACAGATACGCAGTATTTT.

The chain recombines TRBV28 with TRBJ2-5; TRBD2 might be the D (6 bases). Germline V gene lookup returns CDR1 MDHEN and CDR2 SYDVKM. This CDR3 has 15 residues. Trimming took 7 bases from V and 5 from J, leaving 20 bases between them. CDR3 sequence reads: CASTPSGGVGETQYF. CDR3 bases: TGTGCCAGCACCCCGTCGGGCGGGGTGGGCGAGACCCAGTACTTC.

V gene TRBV7-4 combines with J gene TRBJ2-7; 9 bases map to TRBD2. CDR1 and CDR2 from the germline V gene are SGHVT and SQSDAQ. Trimming took 1 base from V and 5 from J; bases not matched to a gene: 12. This CDR3 is built from 17 residues. The CDR3 loop reads CASSLEYGCGRAHEQYF. The CDR3 nucleotides read TGTGCCAGCAGCTTAGAGTACGGGTGCGGGAGGGCCCACGAGCAGTACTTC. Variable domain in full (rest from reference TRBV7-4 and TRBJ2-7): GAGVSQSPRYKVAKRGRDVALRCDSISGHVTLYWYRQTLGQGSEVLTYSQSDAQRDKSGRPSGRFSAERPERSVSTLKIQRTEQGDSAVYLCASSLEYGCGRAHEQYFGPGTRLTVT.

This chain uses TRBV7-3 with TRBJ2-5, with a possible D match to TRBD2 (6 bases). Per the germline V gene, CDR1 is SGHTA and CDR2 is FQGTGA. This CDR3 comprises 15 residues. Trimming stripped 5 bases from V and 2 bases from J, with 15 bases between. Here the CDR3 reads CASSRGAGPQETQYF. CDR3 DNA sequence: TGTGCCAGCAGCCGCGGGGCGGGACCGCAAGAGACCCAGTACTTC.

The chain combines TRBV11-1 with TRBJ2-1, with 10 positions matching TRBD2. Germline CDR1 and CDR2: SGHAT and FQDESV (reference sequence). The V gene end was trimmed by 5 bases and the J gene end by 9 bases; junction bases not matched to a gene: 10. This CDR3 has 15 amino acids. CDR3 DNA: TGTGCCAGCAGCCGAGTCAGCGGGAGGGCCGGTGAGCAGTTCTTC. Encoded protein: CASSRVSGRAGEQFF. Full variable domain (rest looked up from reference TRBV11-1 and TRBJ2-1): EAEVAQSPRYKITEKSQAVAFWCDPISGHATLYWYRQILGQGPELLVQFQDESVVDDSQLPKDRFSAERLKGVDSTLKIQPAELGDSAMYLCASSRVSGRAGEQFFGPGTRLTVL.

The chain is built from TRBV3-1 (or the pseudogene TRBV3-2) and TRBJ2-2; 8 bases line up with TRBD2. Losses at the gene ends were 4 bases for V and 0 bases for J; bases not matched to a gene: 7. CDR1 LGHDT and CDR2 YNNKEL come from the germline V gene (reference sequence). The CDR3 is 17 amino acids. The CDR3 nucleotides read TGTGCCAGCAGCCTAGCGGGGTACGGACCGAACACCGGGGAGCTGTTTTTT. This translates into CASSLAGYGPNTGELFF.

The rearrangement links TRBV7-8 to TRBJ1-6; D might be TRBD1 (6 bases). V was clipped by 6 bases and J by 4 bases, with 7 bases between them. Germline values: CDR1 SGHVS, CDR2 FQNEAQ. This CDR3 has 13 amino acids. The CDR3 reads CASRDRYNSPLHF. CDR3 DNA: TGTGCCAGCAGGGACAGATATAATTCACCCCTCCACTTT.

V usage is TRBV5-1 and J usage is TRBJ2-3; weak D call: TRBD2 (5 bases). The germline CDR1 and CDR2 sequences are SGHRS and YFSETQ. CDR3 size: 15 residues. V lost 4 bases to trimming and J lost 3 bases, with 15 bases between them. The CDR3 sequence is CASSPLGSLTDTQYF. Here the CDR3 DNA reads TGCGCCAGCAGCCCCCTAGGGAGTCTGACAGATACGCAGTATTTT. Full variable domain (outside the CDR3, taken from reference TRBV5-1 and TRBJ2-3): KAGVTQTPRYLIKTRGQQVTLSCSPISGHRSVSWYQQTPGQGLQFLFEYFSETQRNKGNFPGRFSGRQFSNSRSEMNVSTLELGDSALYLCASSPLGSLTDTQYFGPGTRLTVL.

The rearrangement links TRBV27 to TRBJ2-7, with 11 bases identical to TRBD1. After removal of 7 bases from V and 1 base from J, the junction contained 9 bases not matched to a gene. CDR3 length: 16 amino acids. Germline-derived CDR1 and CDR2 are MNHEY and SMNVEV (reference sequence). The CDR3 region is CASTRTGGRSSYEQYF. Written as DNA, the CDR3 is TGTGCCAGCACCAGGACAGGGGGCCGTTCTTCCTACGAGCAGTACTTC.

The chain links TRBV5-6 to TRBJ2-2, with 7 bases that match TRBD1. V lost 1 base and J lost 3; bases outside the gene matches: 0. This CDR3 has 14 residues. The V gene's germline CDR1 is SGHDT and CDR2 YYEEEE. CDR3 DNA: TGTGCCAGCAGCTTGCAGGGGGACACCGGGGAGCTGTTTTTT. Translating gives CASSLQGDTGELFF.

The chain employs TRBV10-3 and TRBJ1-1; tentative D call: TRBD1 (5 bases). Trimming removed 2 bases from V and 5 bases from J, with 6 bases in between. The CDR3 runs to 12 residues. Germline V lookup: CDR1 ENHRY, CDR2 SYGVKD. The CDR3 reads CAISEQGTEAFF. The DNA of the CDR3 is TGTGCCATCAGTGAGCAGGGTACTGAAGCTTTCTTT.

V gene TRBV11-3 combines with J gene TRBJ2-7, with a tentative D call TRBD1 (6 bases). Germline V gene lookup returns CDR1 SGHNT and CDR2 YENEEA. The CDR3 length is 15 residues. The V and J ends lost 0 bases and 2 bases respectively, with 11 bases between them. The CDR3 DNA reads as TGTGCCAGCAGCTTAGAAAGCGGACAGACCTACGAGCAGTACTTC. Its protein is CASSLESGQTYEQYF.

CDR3 nucleotides: TGTGCCAGCAGCGCTAGCGGGAGTCAGGGATACAATGAGCAGTTCTTC. Encoded protein: CASSASGSQGYNEQFF. The rearrangement uses TRBV4-2 and TRBJ2-1; 10 nucleotides line up with TRBD2. J gave up 4 bases and V 5 bases, and 8 bases lay outside the gene matches. This CDR3 comprises 16 residues. The V gene's germline CDR1 is LGHNA and CDR2 YNFKEQ.

The V gene is TRBV5-5, the J gene TRBJ2-3; 8 nucleotides align to TRBD1. The CDR3 is made up of 19 amino acids. Germline CDR1 is SGHKS and CDR2 is YYEKEE (reference sequence). V gave up 4 bases and J gave up 4 bases; unmatched junction bases: 20. CDR3 region: CASSQLRRQGSTGADTQYF. The CDR3 bases are TGTGCCAGCAGCCAGCTACGTCGACAGGGGAGCACCGGAGCAGATACGCAGTATTTT.

The gene calls are TRBV13 and TRBJ1-1, with D tentatively TRBD1 (6 bases). CDR1 is PRHDT, CDR2 FYEKMQ, per germline (reference sequence). V was cut by 4 bases and J by 6 bases, with 18 bases left in between. The CDR3 sequence is 15 residues long. Here the CDR3 DNA reads TGTGCCAGCAGCTGGCAAGGGGGTTCAATCCCTGAAGCTTTCTTT. Encoded protein: CASSWQGGSIPEAFF.

The chain combines TRBV6-5 with TRBJ1-6, with D maybe TRBD1 (6 bases). The V end was cut by 7 bases, the J end by 5 bases, with 15 bases between. The CDR3 spans 15 residues. Germline loops: CDR1 MNHEY, CDR2 SVGAGI. This chain's CDR3 is CASNRGQSNNSPLHF. In DNA, the CDR3 is TGTGCCAGCAATAGAGGACAGAGCAATAATTCACCCCTCCACTTT.